This passage covers 23 T cell receptor beta chains from one sample sequenced in a study of T cell repertoires in ileal Crohn's disease. Clones were read by immunoSEQ multiplex PCR, and TCRdb kept only the in-frame ones, dropping some. The sample yields about 8,200 clones, under 85% seen once. Sequenced input: ileal tissue. These TCRs come from an adult with Crohn's disease.

The chain carries TRBV5-1 and TRBJ2-5; 7 bases are a match to TRBD2. Germline assignment: CDR1 SGHRS and CDR2 YFSETQ. V gave up 5 bases and J gave up 5 bases; unmatched junction bases: 0. This CDR3 region has 11 residues. In DNA form, the CDR3 reads TGCGCCAGCAGACTAGCGGAGACCCAGTACTTC. Translated: CASRLAETQYF.

The chain couples TRBV6-4 to TRBJ1-4; 7 bases align to TRBD1. The length of the CDR3 is 15 residues. V lost 5 bases and J lost 5; bases outside the gene matches: 8. Germline CDR1 is MRHNA and CDR2 is SNTAGT. The CDR3 DNA follows: TGTGCCAGCAGTTACCAGGGACAGCCCAATGAAAAACTGTTTTTT. This sequence encodes CASSYQGQPNEKLFF.

V and J are TRBV7-2 and TRBJ2-6; TRBD1 might be the D (6 bases). CDR3 length: 14 amino acids. Germline V gives CDR1 SGHTA, CDR2 FQGNSA. V lost 0 bases, J lost 9 bases, and 9 bases lay in between. The CDR3 loop reads CASSLAQGNNVLTF. Written as DNA, the CDR3 is TGTGCCAGCAGCTTAGCGCAGGGGAACAACGTCCTGACTTTC.

This chain uses TRBV28 with TRBJ2-4; D remains unclear. The CDR3 has 15 amino acids. The ends were cut back, 1 base at V and 3 bases at J, with 10 bases in the middle. Germline V lookup: CDR1 MDHEN, CDR2 SYDVKM. The CDR3, as DNA: TGTGCCAGCAGTTTATCCGGGTCTGGCAAAAACATTCAGTACTTC. It yields the protein CASSLSGSGKNIQYF.

V usage is TRBV7-9 and J usage is TRBJ2-4, with 10 positions matching TRBD1. Germline-derived CDR1 and CDR2 are SEHNR and FQNEAQ (reference sequence). Trimming cost V 5 bases and J 1 base; bases outside gene matches: 5. The CDR3 covers 16 residues. The DNA of the CDR3 is TGTGCCAGCAGCGTACGGACAGGGGGGGCCAAAAACATTCAGTACTTC. Amino acid sequence: CASSVRTGGAKNIQYF.

The V call is TRBV4-2, the J call TRBJ2-3; tentatively, D is TRBD1 (7 bases). The V gene lost 0 bases and the J gene lost 4 bases, with 14 bases spanning the gap. From germline, CDR1 is LGHNA and CDR2 YNFKEQ. CDR3 length: 16 residues. The CDR3 nucleotides read TGTGCCAGCAGCCAAGAGGAGGGGGCGCATTCAGATACGCAGTATTTT. Residues: CASSQEEGAHSDTQYF.

The rearrangement uses TRBV5-1 and TRBJ2-7, with unresolved D. The V gene lost 1 base and the J gene lost 1 base, with 6 bases spanning the gap. This CDR3 has 13 residues. Per the germline V gene, CDR1 is SGHRS and CDR2 is YFSETQ. CDR3 in DNA: TGCGCCAGCAGCTTGTACAGATCCTACGAGCAGTACTTC. Translating gives CASSLYRSYEQYF.

The rearrangement joins TRBV6-1 to TRBJ1-6; D ambiguous. Germline CDR1 MNHNS, CDR2 SASEGT. Trimming stripped 8 bases from V and 4 bases from J, with 3 bases between. This CDR3 has 11 residues. CDR3 loop: CASQYNSPLHF. The CDR3 DNA is TGTGCCAGCCAGTATAATTCACCCCTCCACTTT.

V gene TRBV6-1 combines with J gene TRBJ1-1, with TRBD1 as a possible D gene (5 bases). V dropped 2 bases and J dropped 1 base, with 11 bases sitting between them. Germline lookup yields CDR1 MNHNS and CDR2 SASEGT. CDR3 length: 15 amino acids. This CDR3 reads CASSERGYGNTEAFF. The CDR3 DNA is TGTGCCAGCAGTGAAAGGGGTTATGGGAACACTGAAGCTTTCTTT.

The V and J genes are TRBV28 and TRBJ2-7; D unresolved. This CDR3 contains 14 residues. In germline, CDR1 is MDHEN, CDR2 SYDVKM. Trimming took 1 base from V and 3 from J, leaving 10 bases between them. The CDR3 DNA sequence: TGTGCCAGCAGTTTATCCGCGGCTAGCTACGAGCAGTACTTC. Amino acid sequence: CASSLSAASYEQYF.

This rearrangement joins TRBV9 to TRBJ2-3, with 12 bases identical to TRBD1. Germline V gives CDR1 SGDLS, CDR2 YYNGEE. The trim removed 5 bases at V and 1 base at J, leaving 8 bases unmatched. The length of the CDR3 is 17 residues. The CDR3, as DNA: TGTGCCAGCAGACCCGGGACAGGGGGCGTTGGCACAGATACGCAGTATTTT. Translating it yields CASRPGTGGVGTDTQYF.

This clone was observed once. V gene TRBV28 combines with J gene TRBJ1-2; D is possibly TRBD1 (6 bases). V lost 6 bases and J lost 2, with 13 bases in between. Germline V gene lookup returns CDR1 MDHEN and CDR2 SYDVKM. The CDR3 consists of 14 residues. CDR3 region: CASSPPDRNYGYTF. In nucleotides, the CDR3 is TGTGCCAGCAGCCCCCCGGACAGAAACTATGGCTACACCTTC.

CDR3 protein: CASSPQRQSVYGYTF. The CDR3 bases are TGTGCCAGCAGTCCCCAAAGACAGTCCGTCTATGGCTACACCTTC. This chain links TRBV2 with TRBJ1-2; a possible D gene is TRBD1 (5 bases). The CDR3 spans 15 residues. The V gene's germline CDR1 is SNHLY and CDR2 FYNNEI. The V and J ends lost 5 bases and 4 bases respectively, with 17 bases between them.

The J gene is TRBJ2-7, the V gene TRBV29-1; 10 bases line up with TRBD2. Germline loops: CDR1 SQVTM, CDR2 ANQGSEA. The CDR3 consists of 12 residues. V was clipped by 6 bases and J by 4 bases; unmatched bases: 3. In DNA, the CDR3 is TGCAGCGTCCTAGCGGGGGTGTACGAGCAGTACTTC. Translated, it gives CSVLAGVYEQYF.

The chain combines TRBV7-2 with TRBJ2-2; TRBD2 matches 10 bases. Germline CDR1 and CDR2: SGHTA and FQGNSA. The J segment lost 4 bases and the V segment lost 3 bases, leaving 11 bases of the junction unmatched. This CDR3 region has 18 residues. The CDR3 is CASSLASSGGEGTGELFF. In nucleotides, the CDR3 is TGTGCCAGCAGCTTGGCCTCTAGCGGGGGCGAGGGCACCGGGGAGCTGTTTTTT.

V is TRBV9 and J is TRBJ2-3, with 7 bases aligning to TRBD1. CDR3 size: 15 residues. The junction had 7 bases not matched to a gene; V was cut back by 0 bases and J by 6 bases. Per germline, CDR1 SGDLS and CDR2 YYNGEE. CDR3 region: CASSVGAGGYDTQYF. Written as DNA, the CDR3 is TGTGCCAGCAGCGTAGGGGCAGGGGGTTATGATACGCAGTATTTT. The complete variable domain, with remaining parts taken from reference TRBV9 and TRBJ2-3, reads DSGVTQTPKHLITATGQRVTLRCSPRSGDLSVYWYQQSLDQGLQFLIQYYNGEERAKGNILERFSAQQFPDLHSELNLSSLELGDSALYFCASSVGAGGYDTQYFGPGTRLTVL.

CDR3 bases: TGTGCCAGCAGCTTAGACGCTTGGGGGGTCTACTTCTTC. Protein product: CASSLDAWGVYFF. The V gene is TRBV7-8, the J gene TRBJ2-1; D is possibly TRBD2 (6 bases). Germline values: CDR1 SGHVS, CDR2 FQNEAQ. Between the trimmed V and J ends, which lost 1 base and 16 bases, there was a span of 17 bases. The CDR3 contains 13 residues.

This clone has just a few counts. The rearrangement uses TRBV6-7 and TRBJ2-3; TRBD2 aligns across 11 bases. TRBV6-7 is an ORF, with its function uncertain. This CDR3 is 18 amino acids long. Trimming removed 2 bases from V and 0 bases from J; junction bases left unmatched: 7. The CDR3 DNA reads TGTGCCAGCAGTTACGTAAAGACTAGCGGGGATAGCACAGATACGCAGTATTTT. As protein: CASSYVKTSGDSTDTQYF.

This clone showed up just once. J is TRBJ1-2 and V is TRBV7-2; D not certain. With 2 bases removed from V and 6 bases from J, the gap between germline ends came to 7 bases. Germline V lookup: CDR1 SGHTA, CDR2 FQGNSA. The CDR3 covers 12 residues. The CDR3, as DNA: TGTGCCAGCAGCTTACCCACAAATGGCTACACCTTC. This sequence encodes CASSLPTNGYTF.

The rearrangement uses TRBV29-1 and TRBJ1-3; no clear D. Germline V gene sequence: CDR1 SQVTM, CDR2 ANQGSEA. The CDR3 is 13 amino acids. V lost 6 bases, J lost 0 bases, and 9 bases lay in between. The chain's CDR3 is CSVRPNSGNTIYF. CDR3 coding DNA: TGCAGCGTCCGTCCTAACTCTGGAAACACCATATATTTT.

V and J are TRBV7-2 and TRBJ2-7, with a possible D match to TRBD1 (5 bases). There are 13 residues in the CDR3. Trimming left V 4 bases short and J 4 bases short, with 11 bases between. Germline CDR1 is SGHTA and CDR2 is FQGNSA. Here the CDR3 reads CASSYQGTYEQYF. The DNA for the CDR3 is TGTGCCAGCAGCTACCAGGGTACTTACGAGCAGTACTTC.

The chain joins TRBV4-2 to TRBJ2-3; the match to TRBD2 covers 13 bases. The germline V gene encodes CDR1 LGHNA and CDR2 YNFKEQ. The CDR3 sequence is 15 residues long. The J segment lost 4 bases and the V segment lost 4 bases, leaving 2 bases of the junction unmatched. The CDR3 nucleotides are TGTGCCAGCAGCCGGACTAGCGGGGGCGCAGATACGCAGTATTTT. It codes for CASSRTSGGADTQYF.

The CDR3 loop reads CASSMGRGGGQPQHF. CDR3 in DNA: TGTGCCAGTAGTATGGGACGAGGGGGCGGACAGCCCCAGCATTTT. The rearrangement joins TRBV19 to TRBJ1-5; 7 bases align to TRBD1. Germline V gene lookup returns CDR1 LNHDA and CDR2 SQIVND (reference sequence). The trim removed 3 bases at V and 7 bases at J, leaving 9 bases unmatched. The length of the CDR3 is 15 residues.